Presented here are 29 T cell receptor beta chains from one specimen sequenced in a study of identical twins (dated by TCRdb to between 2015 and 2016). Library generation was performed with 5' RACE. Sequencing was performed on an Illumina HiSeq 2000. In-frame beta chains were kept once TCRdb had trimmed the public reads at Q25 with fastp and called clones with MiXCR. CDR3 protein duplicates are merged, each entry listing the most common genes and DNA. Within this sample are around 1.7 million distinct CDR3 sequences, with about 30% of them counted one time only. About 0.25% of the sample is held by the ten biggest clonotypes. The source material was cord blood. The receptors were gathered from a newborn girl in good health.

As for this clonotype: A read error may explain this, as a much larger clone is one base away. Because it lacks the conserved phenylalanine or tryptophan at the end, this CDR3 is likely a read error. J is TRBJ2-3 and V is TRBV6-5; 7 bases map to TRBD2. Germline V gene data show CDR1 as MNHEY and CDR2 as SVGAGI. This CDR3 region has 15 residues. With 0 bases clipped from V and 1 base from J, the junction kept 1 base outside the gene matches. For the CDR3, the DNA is TGTGCCAGCAGTTACTCGGGAGGGGGCACAGATACGCAGTATGTT. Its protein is CASSYSGGGTDTQYV.

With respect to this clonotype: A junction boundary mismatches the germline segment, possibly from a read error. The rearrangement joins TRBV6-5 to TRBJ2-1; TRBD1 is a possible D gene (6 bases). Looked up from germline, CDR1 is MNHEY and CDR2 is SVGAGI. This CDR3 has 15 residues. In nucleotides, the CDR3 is TGTGCCTGCAGATATAGGGGTTGGGACACGAATGAGCAGTTCTTC. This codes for CACRYRGWDTNEQFF.

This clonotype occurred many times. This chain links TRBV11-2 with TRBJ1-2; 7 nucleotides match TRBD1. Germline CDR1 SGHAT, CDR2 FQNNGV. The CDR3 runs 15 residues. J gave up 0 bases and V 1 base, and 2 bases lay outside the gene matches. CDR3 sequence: CASSLGQGSNYGYTF. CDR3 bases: TGTGCCAGCAGCTTAGGACAGGGATCTAACTATGGCTACACCTTC. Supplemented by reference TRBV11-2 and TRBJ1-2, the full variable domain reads EAGVAQSPRYKIIEKRQSVAFWCNPISGHATLYWYQQILGQGPKLLIQFQNNGVVDDSQLPKDRFSAERLKGVDSTLKIQPAKLEDSAVYLCASSLGQGSNYGYTFGSGTRLTVV.

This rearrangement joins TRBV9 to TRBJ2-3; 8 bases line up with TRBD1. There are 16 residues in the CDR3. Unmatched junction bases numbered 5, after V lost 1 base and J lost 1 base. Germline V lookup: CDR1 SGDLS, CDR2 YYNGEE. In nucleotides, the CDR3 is TGTGCCAGCAGCGTAACGACAGGGGCGGGCACAGATACGCAGTATTTT. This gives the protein CASSVTTGAGTDTQYF.

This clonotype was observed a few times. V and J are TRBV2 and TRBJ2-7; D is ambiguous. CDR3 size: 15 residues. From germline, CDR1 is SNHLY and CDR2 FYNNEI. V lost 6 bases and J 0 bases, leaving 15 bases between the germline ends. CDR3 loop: CASSERPVFSYEQYF. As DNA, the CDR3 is TGTGCCAGCAGCGAAAGGCCGGTCTTCTCCTACGAGCAGTACTTC.

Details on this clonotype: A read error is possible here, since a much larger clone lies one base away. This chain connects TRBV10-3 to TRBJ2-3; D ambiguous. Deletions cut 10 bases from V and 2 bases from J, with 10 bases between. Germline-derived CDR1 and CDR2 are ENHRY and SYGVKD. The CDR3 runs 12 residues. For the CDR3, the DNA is TGTGCCACCAGAGGCACCACAGATACGCAGTATTTT. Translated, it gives CATRGTTDTQYF.

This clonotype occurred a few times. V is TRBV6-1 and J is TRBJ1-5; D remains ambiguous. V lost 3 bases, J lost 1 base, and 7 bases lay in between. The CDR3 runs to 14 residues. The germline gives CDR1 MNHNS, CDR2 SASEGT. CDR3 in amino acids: CASSELESNQPQHF. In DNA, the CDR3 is TGTGCCAGCAGTGAGCTGGAAAGCAATCAGCCCCAGCATTTT.

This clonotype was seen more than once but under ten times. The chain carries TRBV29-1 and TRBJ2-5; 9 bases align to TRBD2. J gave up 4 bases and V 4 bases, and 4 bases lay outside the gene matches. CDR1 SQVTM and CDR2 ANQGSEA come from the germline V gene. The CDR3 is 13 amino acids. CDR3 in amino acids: CSVAPSGTETQYF. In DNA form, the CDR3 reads TGCAGCGTTGCCCCTAGCGGGACAGAGACCCAGTACTTC.

This chain's CDR3 is CSASHPSEVETQYF. CDR3 coding DNA: TGCAGTGCTAGCCATCCTAGCGAGGTAGAGACCCAGTACTTC. The chain joins TRBV20-1 to TRBJ2-5; tentatively, D is TRBD2 (6 bases). V was trimmed by 3 bases and J by 4 bases, leaving 15 bases between them. CDR1 is DFQATT, CDR2 SNEGSKA, per germline (reference sequence). This CDR3 spans 14 amino acids.

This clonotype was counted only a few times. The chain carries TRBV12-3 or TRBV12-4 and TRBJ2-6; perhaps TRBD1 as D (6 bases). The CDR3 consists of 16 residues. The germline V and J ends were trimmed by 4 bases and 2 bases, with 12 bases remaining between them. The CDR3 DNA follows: TGTGCCAGCAGTTCTTACAGGGAGCCTGGGGCCAACGTCCTGACTTTC. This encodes CASSSYREPGANVLTF.

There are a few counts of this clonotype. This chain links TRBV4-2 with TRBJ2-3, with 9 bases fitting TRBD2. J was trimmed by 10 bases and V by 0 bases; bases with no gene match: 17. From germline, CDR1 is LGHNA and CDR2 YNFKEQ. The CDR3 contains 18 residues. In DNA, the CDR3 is TGTGCCAGCAGCCAAGATGACCGGGCTAGCGGGGCGCCCTTGGCGCAGTATTTT. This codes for CASSQDDRASGAPLAQYF.

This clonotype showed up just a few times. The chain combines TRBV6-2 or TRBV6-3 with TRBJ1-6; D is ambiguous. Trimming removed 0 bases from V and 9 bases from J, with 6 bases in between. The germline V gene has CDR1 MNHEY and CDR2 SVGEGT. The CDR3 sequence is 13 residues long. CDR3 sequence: CASSYSAGSPLHF. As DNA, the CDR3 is TGTGCCAGCAGTTACTCTGCGGGTTCACCCCTCCACTTT.

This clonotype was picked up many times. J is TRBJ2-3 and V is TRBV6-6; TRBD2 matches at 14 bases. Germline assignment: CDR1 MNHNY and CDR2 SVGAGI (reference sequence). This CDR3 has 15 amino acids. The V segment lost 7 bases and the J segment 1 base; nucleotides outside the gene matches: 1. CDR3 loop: CASTGLAGGTDTQYF. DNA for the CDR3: TGTGCCAGCACGGGACTAGCGGGGGGCACAGATACGCAGTATTTT.

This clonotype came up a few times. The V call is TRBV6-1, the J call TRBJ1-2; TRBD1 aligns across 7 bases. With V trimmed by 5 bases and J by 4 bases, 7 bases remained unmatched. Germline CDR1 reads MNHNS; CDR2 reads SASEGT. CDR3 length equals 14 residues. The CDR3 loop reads CASSQGTATYGYTF. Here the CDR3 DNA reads TGTGCCAGCAGTCAGGGGACAGCCACCTATGGCTACACCTTC.

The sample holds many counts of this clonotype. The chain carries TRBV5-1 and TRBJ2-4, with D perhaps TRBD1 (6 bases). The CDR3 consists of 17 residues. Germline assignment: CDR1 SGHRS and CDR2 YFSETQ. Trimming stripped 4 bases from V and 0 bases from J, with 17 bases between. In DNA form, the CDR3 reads TGCGCCAGCAGCGAAGACAGGTTCACCCTAGCCAAAAACATTCAGTACTTC. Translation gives CASSEDRFTLAKNIQYF.

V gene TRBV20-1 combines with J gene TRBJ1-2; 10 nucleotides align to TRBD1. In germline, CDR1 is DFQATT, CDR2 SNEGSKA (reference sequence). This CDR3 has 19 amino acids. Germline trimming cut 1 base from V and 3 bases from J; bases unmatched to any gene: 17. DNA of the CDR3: TGCAGTGCTAGAGGGGCCCGGACAGGGGGAGACTCCCCTCACTATGGCTACACCTTC. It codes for CSARGARTGGDSPHYGYTF.

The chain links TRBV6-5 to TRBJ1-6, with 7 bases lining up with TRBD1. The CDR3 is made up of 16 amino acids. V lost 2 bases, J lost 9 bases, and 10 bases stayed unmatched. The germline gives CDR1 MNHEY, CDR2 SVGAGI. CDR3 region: CASSYETGSWASPLHF. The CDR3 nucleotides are TGTGCCAGCAGTTACGAGACAGGGTCTTGGGCTTCACCCCTCCACTTT.

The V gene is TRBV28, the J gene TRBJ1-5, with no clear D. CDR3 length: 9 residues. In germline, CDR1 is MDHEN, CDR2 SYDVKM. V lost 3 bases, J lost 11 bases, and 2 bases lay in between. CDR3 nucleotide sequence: TGTGCCAGCAGTTTGTCCCAGCATTTT. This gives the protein CASSLSQHF.

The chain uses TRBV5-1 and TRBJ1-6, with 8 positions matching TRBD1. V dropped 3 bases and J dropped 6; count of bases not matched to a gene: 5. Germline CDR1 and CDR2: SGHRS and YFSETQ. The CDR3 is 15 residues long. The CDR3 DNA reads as TGCGCCAGCAGCTCTCTGGGACAGGTTAATTCACCCCTCCACTTT. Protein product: CASSSLGQVNSPLHF.

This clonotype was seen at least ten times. The CDR3 DNA reads as TGTGCCAGCAGCCATGGAACTAGCGGGAGCCCAGATACGCAGTATTTT. This sequence encodes CASSHGTSGSPDTQYF. The rearrangement joins TRBV4-2 to TRBJ2-3; TRBD2 aligns across 11 bases. The CDR3 consists of 16 residues. Germline CDR1 is LGHNA and CDR2 is YNFKEQ. The V gene end was trimmed by 3 bases and the J gene end by 4 bases; junction bases not matched to a gene: 6.

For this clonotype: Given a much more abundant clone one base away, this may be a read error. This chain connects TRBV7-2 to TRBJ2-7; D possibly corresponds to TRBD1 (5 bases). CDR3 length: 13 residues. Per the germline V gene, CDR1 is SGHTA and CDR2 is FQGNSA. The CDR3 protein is CASTRTYSYGQYF. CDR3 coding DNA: TGTGCCAGCACCCGGACATACTCCTACGGGCAGTACTTC. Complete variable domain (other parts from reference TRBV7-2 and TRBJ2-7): GAGVSQSPSNKVTEKGKDVELRCDPISGHTALYWYRQSLGQGLEFLIYFQGNSAPDKSGLPSDRFSAERTGGSVSTLTIQRTQQEDSAVYLCASTRTYSYGQYFGPGTRLTVT.

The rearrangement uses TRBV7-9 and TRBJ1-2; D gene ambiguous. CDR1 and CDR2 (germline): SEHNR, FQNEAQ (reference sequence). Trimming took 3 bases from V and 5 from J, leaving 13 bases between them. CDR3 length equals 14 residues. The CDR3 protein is CASSLEGYRYGYTF. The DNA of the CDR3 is TGTGCCAGCAGCTTGGAAGGGTATCGTTATGGCTACACCTTC.

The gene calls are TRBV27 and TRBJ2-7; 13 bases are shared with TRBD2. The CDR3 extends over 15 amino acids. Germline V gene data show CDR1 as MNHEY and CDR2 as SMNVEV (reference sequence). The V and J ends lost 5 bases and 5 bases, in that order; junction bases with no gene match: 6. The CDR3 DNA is TGTGCCAGCAGTACCCGGACTAGCGGGAGCCACGAGCAGTACTTC. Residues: CASSTRTSGSHEQYF.

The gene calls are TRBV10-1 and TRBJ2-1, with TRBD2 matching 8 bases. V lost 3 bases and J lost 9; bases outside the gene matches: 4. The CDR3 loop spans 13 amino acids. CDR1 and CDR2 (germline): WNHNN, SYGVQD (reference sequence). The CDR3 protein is CASSERGGSEQFF. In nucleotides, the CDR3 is TGCGCCAGCAGTGAACGCGGGGGGAGTGAGCAGTTCTTC.

The CDR3 DNA sequence: TGTGCCAGCAGCCACATCGGACAGGGTGAACTAGAAGCTTTCTTT. Protein product: CASSHIGQGELEAFF. The rearrangement uses TRBV11-2 and TRBJ1-1; 8 nucleotides match TRBD1. The CDR3 contains 15 residues. With V trimmed by 5 bases and J by 8 bases, 13 bases remained unmatched. The V gene's germline CDR1 is SGHAT and CDR2 FQNNGV. Filled out from reference TRBV11-2 and TRBJ1-1, the complete variable domain reads EAGVAQSPRYKIIEKRQSVAFWCNPISGHATLYWYQQILGQGPKLLIQFQNNGVVDDSQLPKDRFSAERLKGVDSTLKIQPAKLEDSAVYLCASSHIGQGELEAFFGQGTRLTVV.

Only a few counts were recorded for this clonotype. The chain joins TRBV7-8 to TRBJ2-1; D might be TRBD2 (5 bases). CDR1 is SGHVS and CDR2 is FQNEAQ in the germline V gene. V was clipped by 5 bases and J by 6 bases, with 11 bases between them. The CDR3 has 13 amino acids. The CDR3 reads CASSPGGANEQFF. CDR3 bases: TGTGCCAGCAGCCCCGGAGGAGCCAATGAGCAGTTCTTC.

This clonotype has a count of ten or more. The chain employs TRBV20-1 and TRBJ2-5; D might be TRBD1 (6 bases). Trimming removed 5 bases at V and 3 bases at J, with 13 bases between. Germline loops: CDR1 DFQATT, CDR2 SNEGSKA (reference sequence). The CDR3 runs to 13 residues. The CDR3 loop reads CSAARTAKETQYF. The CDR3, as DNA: TGCAGTGCTGCCCGGACAGCAAAAGAGACCCAGTACTTC.

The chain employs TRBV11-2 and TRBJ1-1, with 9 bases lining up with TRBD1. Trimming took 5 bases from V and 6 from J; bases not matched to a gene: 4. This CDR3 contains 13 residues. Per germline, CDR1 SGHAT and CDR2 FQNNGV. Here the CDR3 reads CASSGDRVSEAFF. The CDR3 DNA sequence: TGTGCCAGCAGCGGGGACAGGGTTTCTGAAGCTTTCTTT.

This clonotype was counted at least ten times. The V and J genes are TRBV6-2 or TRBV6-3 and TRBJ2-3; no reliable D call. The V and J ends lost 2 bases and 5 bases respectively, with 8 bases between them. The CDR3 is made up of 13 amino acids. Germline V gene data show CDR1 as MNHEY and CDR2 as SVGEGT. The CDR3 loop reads CASSYRVGDTQYF. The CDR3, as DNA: TGTGCCAGCAGTTACAGGGTCGGAGATACGCAGTATTTT.